This T cell receptor beta chain was captured by sequencing in a study of shared clonotypes between healthy human individuals. Study observations and caveats: Though the depth was large, rarefaction showed that sorted-subset sequencing was incomplete.

The donor population consisted of healthy HIV-negative adults with no recent acute infections or vaccinations. The method was immunoSEQ multiplex PCR; TCRdb's version includes in-frame clones alone and lacks a portion of them. The repertoire includes 2 million to 3 million clones, 93% of them detected once, and approximately 0.37% sits in the top ten. V dropped 5 bases and J dropped 3; count of bases not matched to a gene: 6. The CDR3 length is 15 residues. Germline CDR1 reads KGHSH; CDR2 reads LQKENI. This clone was seen only once. As yet, its antigen is unknown. This TCR came from a young man in good health. Some clones in this sample may be carry-over from other donors' samples. Source material: naive CD4+ T cells from PBMCs. Subset given: CD45RA+ positively selected. V and J are TRBV18 and TRBJ2-7; 11 bases map to TRBD1. This CDR3 is CASSEGTGGNYEQYF. For the CDR3, the DNA is TGTGCCAGCTCAGAGGGGACAGGGGGAAACTACGAGCAGTACTTC.